The clone carrying this T cell receptor beta chain has only a few counts. Per the original data handling: Reference gene primer amplification yielded estimated nucleated cell counts. Method: immunoSEQ multiplex PCR; TCRdb's copy keeps in-frame clones and lacks some. The DNA gave D and trimming, while V, J and clone size come from that table. The sample has some 150,000 clones, around 87% seen once. The source of the sample is a study of blood T cell repertoires in COVID-19. Looking at the study overall: The origin of the acute and convalescent COVID-19 samples was the United States, Italy and Spain. Sources were T cells, B-cell-depleted T cells, or PBMCs; the material itself was cDNA or gDNA.

Looked up from germline, CDR1 is MNHNY and CDR2 is SVGAGI (reference sequence). CDR3 length equals 15 residues. The J segment lost 0 bases and the V segment lost 2 bases, leaving 3 bases of the junction unmatched. This chain connects TRBV6-6 to TRBJ1-1; 7 positions agree with TRBD1. The TCR comes from a man in his fifties or sixties with active COVID-19. Sequencing was done on a sample of peripheral blood. The CDR3 DNA sequence: TGTGCCAGCAGTTACAGGGACAGTGTGAACACTGAAGCTTTCTTT. Amino acids: CASSYRDSVNTEAFF.